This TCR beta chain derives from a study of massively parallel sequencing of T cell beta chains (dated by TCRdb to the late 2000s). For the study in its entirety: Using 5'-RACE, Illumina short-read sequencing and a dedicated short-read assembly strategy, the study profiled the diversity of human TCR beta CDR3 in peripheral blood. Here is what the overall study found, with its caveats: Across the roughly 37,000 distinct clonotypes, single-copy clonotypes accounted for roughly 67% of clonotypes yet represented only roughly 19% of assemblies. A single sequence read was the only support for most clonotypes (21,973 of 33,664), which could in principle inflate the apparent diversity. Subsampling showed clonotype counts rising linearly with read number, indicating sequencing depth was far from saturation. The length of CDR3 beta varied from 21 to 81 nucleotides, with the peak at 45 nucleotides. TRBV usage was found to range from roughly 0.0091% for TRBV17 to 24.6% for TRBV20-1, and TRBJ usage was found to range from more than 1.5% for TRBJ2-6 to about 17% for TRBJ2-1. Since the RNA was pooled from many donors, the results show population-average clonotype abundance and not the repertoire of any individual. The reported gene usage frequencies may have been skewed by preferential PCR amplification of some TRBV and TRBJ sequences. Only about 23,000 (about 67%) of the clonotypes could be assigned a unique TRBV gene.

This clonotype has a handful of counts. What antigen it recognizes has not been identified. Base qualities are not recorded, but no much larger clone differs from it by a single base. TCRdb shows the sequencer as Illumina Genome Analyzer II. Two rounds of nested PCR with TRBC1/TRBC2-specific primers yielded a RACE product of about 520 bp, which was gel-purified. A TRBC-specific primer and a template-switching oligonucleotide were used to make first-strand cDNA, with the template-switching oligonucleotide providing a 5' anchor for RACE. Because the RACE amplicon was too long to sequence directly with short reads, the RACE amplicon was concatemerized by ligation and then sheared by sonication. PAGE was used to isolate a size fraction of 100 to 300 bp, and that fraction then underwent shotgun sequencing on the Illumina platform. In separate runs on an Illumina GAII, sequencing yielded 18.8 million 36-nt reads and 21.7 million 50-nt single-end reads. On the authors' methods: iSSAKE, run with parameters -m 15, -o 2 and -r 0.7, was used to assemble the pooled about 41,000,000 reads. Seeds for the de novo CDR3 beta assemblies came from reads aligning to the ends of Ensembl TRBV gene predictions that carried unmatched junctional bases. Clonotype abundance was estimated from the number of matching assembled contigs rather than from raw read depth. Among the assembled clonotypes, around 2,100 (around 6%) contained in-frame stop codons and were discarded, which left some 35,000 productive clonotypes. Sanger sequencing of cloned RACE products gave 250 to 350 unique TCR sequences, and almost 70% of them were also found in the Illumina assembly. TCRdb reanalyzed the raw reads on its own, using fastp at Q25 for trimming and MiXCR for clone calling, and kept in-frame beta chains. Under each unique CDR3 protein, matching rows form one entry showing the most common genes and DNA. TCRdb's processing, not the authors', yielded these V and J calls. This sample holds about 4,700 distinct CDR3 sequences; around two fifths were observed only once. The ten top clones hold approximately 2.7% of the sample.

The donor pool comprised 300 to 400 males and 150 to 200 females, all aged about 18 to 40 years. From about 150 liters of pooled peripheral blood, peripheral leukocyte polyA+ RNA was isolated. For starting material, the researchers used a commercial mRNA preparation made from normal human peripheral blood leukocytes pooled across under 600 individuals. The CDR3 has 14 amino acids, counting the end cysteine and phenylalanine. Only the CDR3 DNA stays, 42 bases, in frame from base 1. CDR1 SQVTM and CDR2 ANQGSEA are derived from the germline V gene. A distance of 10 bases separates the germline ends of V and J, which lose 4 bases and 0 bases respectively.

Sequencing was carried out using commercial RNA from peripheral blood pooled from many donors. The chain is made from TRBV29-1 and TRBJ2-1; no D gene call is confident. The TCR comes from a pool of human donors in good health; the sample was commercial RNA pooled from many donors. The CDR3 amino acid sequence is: CSVVVGFSYNEQFF. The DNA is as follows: TGCAGCGTTGTCGTAGGTTTCTCCTACAATGAGCAGTTCTTC.